Detailed here is one TCR beta chain. Stated treatment: 19 received Ad26.COV2.S at low or high dose, single or two shots; several received placebo; per-sample allocation not given. All samples were drawn on day 63, counting from the first vaccine or placebo injection. This table comes from immunoSEQ multiplex PCR, and its TCRdb copy is limited to in-frame clones, with some not included. The sample lists about 480,000 clones; around nine tenths were seen once. The entry originates in a study of Ad26.COV2.S vaccination and SARS-CoV-2 variants. The sample here was peripheral blood, taken in a trial of Ad26.COV2.S vaccine versus placebo. This sequence was found in a person between 18 and 59 years old who received the Ad26.COV2.S COVID-19 vaccine or a placebo.

The DNA of the CDR3 is TGTGCCAGCAGCTTGACAGTTTATGGCTACACCTTC. It codes for CASSLTVYGYTF. The chain carries TRBV7-9 and TRBJ1-2; tentatively, D is TRBD1 (5 bases). The length of the CDR3 is 12 residues. V dropped 3 bases and J dropped 5 bases, with 7 bases sitting between them. Germline lookup yields CDR1 SEHNR and CDR2 FQNEAQ (reference sequence).